This T cell receptor beta chain was sequenced for a study of blood T cell repertoires in COVID-19. This clone appeared a single time. Germline V gene data show CDR1 as SGHDT and CDR2 as YYEEEE. This CDR3 contains 15 residues. The trim removed 4 bases at V and 3 bases at J, leaving 8 bases unmatched. Repertoires were generated with immunoSEQ multiplex PCR, while TCRdb's copy carries only in-frame clones and drops some. The data hold fewer than 200,000 clones, with 85% to 95% observed a single time. This clonotype was obtained from a woman aged 45-59 years with acute or convalescent COVID-19. Sequencing was carried out using peripheral blood. The chain recombines TRBV5-6 with TRBJ1-1; TRBD1 matches at 8 bases. The CDR3 DNA is TGTGCCAGCAGCGGTAGACAGGGGTGGGACACTGAAGCTTTCTTT. Residues: CASSGRQGWDTEAFF.